This TCR beta chain was sequenced for a study of blood T cell repertoires in COVID-19 (dated by TCRdb to 2018 to 2020). Concerning the study at large: Samples from collaborators originated in the United States, Italy and Spain and spanned both the acute and convalescent phases of COVID-19. The prospective study material was composed of cDNA or gDNA derived from T cells, B-cell-depleted T cells, or PBMCs. The repertoires were released in a freely available public database meant as a resource for research on the immune response to SARS-CoV-2. Nearly every sample came with metadata listing a de-identified subject ID, COVID-19 status, age in years and sex. Where available, HLA class I and class II types were taken from metadata supplied by the sample provider and were not determined by assay-based typing. The dataset comprised deeply sampled blood TCRbeta repertoires from subjects exposed to, actively infected with, or recovered from COVID-19. The samples were drawn from two sources: the first 160 participants of the ongoing ImmuneRACE study, and fewer than 1,500 subjects contributed by 6 global collaborators. What the authors observed across the whole study: The amount of clinical and demographic metadata varied by source and participant and was provided uncurated.

Spanning cysteine to phenylalanine, the CDR3 consists of 13 amino acids. Only the CDR3 portion is preserved as DNA: 39 bases, with reading frame beginning at the first base. The CDR1 and CDR2 encoded by the germline V gene are WSHSY and SAAADI. V and J lose 4 bases and 7 bases, and a span of 13 bases separates them. On this clone: This clone's antigen is unknown. No base qualities exist here, and no much larger clone lies one base off it.

Whole blood was collected in K2EDTA tubes by collaborating institutions according to the institutions' own protocols. For TCRbeta analysis, collaborators shipped samples as frozen whole blood, isolated PBMCs, or DNA extracted from either of those sample types. TCRbeta CDR3 regions were amplified from genomic DNA using the immunoSEQ Assay, a bias-controlled multiplex PCR. In the original analysis: Within the assay, amplification of reference gene primers was used to estimate how many nucleated cells each sample contained. To quantify the absolute abundance of each unique TCRbeta CDR3 rearrangement, sequence reads were collapsed and filtered. For each sample, productive Simpson clonality was calculated as the square root of Simpson's diversity index across productive rearrangements. TCRdb holds this immuneACCESS table with in-frame rearrangements only. Some clones are missing; in checked studies, unresolved V genes explain under half, and the rest has no known cause. That table gives V, J and clone size, and the DNA gave D and trimming. This sample has roughly 100,000 clones in its table, and 85% of those were observed once. Jointly, the top ten make up about 3.8% of the sample.

The clonotype comes from a man aged 45-60 years with acute or convalescent COVID-19. The sample taken for sequencing was peripheral blood. Recombination linked TRBV10-2 to TRBJ1-1; the D gene remains uncertain. CDR3 reads: CASSGRGINEAFF. The DNA is TGCGCCAGCAGTGGGCGAGGGATTAATGAAGCTTTCTTT.